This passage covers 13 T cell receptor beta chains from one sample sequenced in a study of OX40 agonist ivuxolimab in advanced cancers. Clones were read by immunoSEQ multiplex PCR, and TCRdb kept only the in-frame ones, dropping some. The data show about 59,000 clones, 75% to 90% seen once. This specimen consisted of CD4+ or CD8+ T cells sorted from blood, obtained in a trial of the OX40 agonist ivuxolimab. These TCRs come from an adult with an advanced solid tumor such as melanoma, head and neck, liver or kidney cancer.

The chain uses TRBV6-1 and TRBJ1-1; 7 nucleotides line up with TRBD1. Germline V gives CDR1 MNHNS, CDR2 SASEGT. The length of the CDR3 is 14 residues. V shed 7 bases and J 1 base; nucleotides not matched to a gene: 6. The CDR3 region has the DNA TGTGCCAGCATGAGGGGGCAGAGGAACACTGAAGCTTTCTTT. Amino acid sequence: CASMRGQRNTEAFF.

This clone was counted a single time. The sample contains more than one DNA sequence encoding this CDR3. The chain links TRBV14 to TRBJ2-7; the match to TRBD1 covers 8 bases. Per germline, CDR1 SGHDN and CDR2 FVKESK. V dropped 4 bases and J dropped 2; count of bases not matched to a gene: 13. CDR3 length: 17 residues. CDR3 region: CASSPRDRPSRPYEQYF. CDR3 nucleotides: TGTGCCAGCAGCCCCCGGGACAGGCCCAGCCGGCCCTACGAGCAGTACTTC.

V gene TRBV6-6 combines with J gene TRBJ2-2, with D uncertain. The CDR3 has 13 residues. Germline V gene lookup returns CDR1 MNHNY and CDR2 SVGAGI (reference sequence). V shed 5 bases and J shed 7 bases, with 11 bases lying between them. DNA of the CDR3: TGTGCCAGCAGTCTGACCGAACTCGGGGAGCTGTTTTTT. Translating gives CASSLTELGELFF.

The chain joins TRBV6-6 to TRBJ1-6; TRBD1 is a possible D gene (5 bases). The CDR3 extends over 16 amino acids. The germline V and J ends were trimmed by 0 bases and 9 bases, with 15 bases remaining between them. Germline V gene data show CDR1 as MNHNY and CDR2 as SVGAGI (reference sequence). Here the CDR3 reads CASSYSGPALSSPLHF. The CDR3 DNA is TGTGCCAGCAGTTACTCGGGACCGGCTCTAAGTTCACCCCTCCACTTT.

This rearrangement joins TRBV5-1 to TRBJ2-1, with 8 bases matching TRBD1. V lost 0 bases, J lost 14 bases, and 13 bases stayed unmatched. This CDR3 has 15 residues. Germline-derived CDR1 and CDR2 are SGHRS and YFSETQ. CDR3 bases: TGCGCCAGCAGCTTGGCAGGGGGCCCCAGGGTGAGGGAGTTCTTC. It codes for CASSLAGGPRVREFF.

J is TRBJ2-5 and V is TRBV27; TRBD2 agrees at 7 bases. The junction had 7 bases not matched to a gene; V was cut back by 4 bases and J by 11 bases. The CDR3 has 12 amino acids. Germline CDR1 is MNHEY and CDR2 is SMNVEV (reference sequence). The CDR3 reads CASSSLSGAQYF. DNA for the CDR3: TGTGCCAGCAGTTCTCTGAGCGGGGCGCAGTACTTC.

CDR3 DNA: TGTGCCAGCAGCTTAAGACAGGGGGCTAGCGGGGAGCTGTTTTTT. Translated: CASSLRQGASGELFF. The chain uses TRBV7-3 and TRBJ2-2; TRBD1 agrees at 10 bases. This CDR3 has 15 amino acids. From germline, CDR1 is SGHTA and CDR2 FQGTGA. The V gene end was trimmed by 1 base and the J gene end by 7 bases; junction bases not matched to a gene: 3.

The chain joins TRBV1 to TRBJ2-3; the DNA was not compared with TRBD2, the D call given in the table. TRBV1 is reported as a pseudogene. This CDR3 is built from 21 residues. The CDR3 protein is CTSSQDLQPGLAGPSTDTQYF. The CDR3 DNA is TGCACCAGCAGCCAGGATTTACAACCGGGACTAGCGGGGCCTAGCACAGATACGCAGTATTTT.

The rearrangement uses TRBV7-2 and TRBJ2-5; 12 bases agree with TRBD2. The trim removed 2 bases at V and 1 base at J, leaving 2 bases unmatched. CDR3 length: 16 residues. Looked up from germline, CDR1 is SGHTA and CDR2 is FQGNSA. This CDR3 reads CASSLLAGGGQETQYF. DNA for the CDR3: TGTGCCAGCAGCTTACTAGCGGGGGGGGGCCAAGAGACCCAGTACTTC.

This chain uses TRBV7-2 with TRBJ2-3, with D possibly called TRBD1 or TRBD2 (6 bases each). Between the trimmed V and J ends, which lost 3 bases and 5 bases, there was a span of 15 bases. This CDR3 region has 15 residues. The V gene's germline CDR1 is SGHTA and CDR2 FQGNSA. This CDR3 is CASSFNTGTQDTQYF. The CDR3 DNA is TGTGCCAGCAGCTTTAACACAGGGACTCAAGATACGCAGTATTTT. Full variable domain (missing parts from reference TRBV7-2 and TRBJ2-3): GAGVSQSPSNKVTEKGKDVELRCDPISGHTALYWYRQSLGQGLEFLIYFQGNSAPDKSGLPSDRFSAERTGGSVSTLTIQRTQQEDSAVYLCASSFNTGTQDTQYFGPGTRLTVL.

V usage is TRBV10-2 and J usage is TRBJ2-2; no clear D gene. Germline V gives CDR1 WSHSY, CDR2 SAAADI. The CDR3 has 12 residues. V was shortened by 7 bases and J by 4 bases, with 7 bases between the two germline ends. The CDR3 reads CASIDFTGELFF. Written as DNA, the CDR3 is TGCGCCAGCATCGACTTCACCGGGGAGCTGTTTTTT.

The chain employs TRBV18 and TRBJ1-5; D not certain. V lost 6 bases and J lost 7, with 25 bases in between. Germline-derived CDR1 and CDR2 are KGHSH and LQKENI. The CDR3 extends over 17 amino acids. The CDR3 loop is CASSFGPSLQLGQPQHF. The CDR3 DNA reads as TGTGCCAGCTCTTTCGGGCCTTCTCTCCAATTAGGGCAGCCCCAGCATTTT.

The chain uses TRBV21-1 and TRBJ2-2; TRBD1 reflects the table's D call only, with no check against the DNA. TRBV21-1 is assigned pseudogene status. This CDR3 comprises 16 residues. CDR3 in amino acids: CASNQDRVQNTGELFF. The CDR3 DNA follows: TGTGCCAGCAACCAAGACAGGGTCCAGAACACCGGGGAGCTGTTTTTT.